Listed here are 19 T cell receptor beta chains from one sample, sequenced in a study of cytomegalovirus exposure and HLA in healthy donors. TCRdb's table, derived via immunoSEQ multiplex PCR, lists solely in-frame clones and lacks some. The table shows about 150,000 clones, with 89% occurring only once. Sequenced: PBMCs. The origin of the receptors is a woman aged 18-30 years in good health and CMV-seropositive.

The chain joins TRBV12-5 to TRBJ2-6; no firm D call. V was trimmed by 0 bases and J by 0 bases, leaving 9 bases between them. Germline loops: CDR1 LGHNT, CDR2 FRNRAP. The CDR3 loop spans 17 amino acids. The CDR3 DNA reads as TGTGCTAGTGGTTTGGTACTACAAGCCTCTGGGGCCAACGTCCTGACTTTC. This encodes CASGLVLQASGANVLTF.

This clone is medium-sized in the sample. The chain links TRBV7-6 to TRBJ2-3; D unresolved. Per germline, CDR1 SGHVS and CDR2 FNYEAQ. Between the trimmed V and J ends, which lost 1 base and 7 bases, there was a span of 6 bases. The CDR3 contains 12 residues. The CDR3 DNA reads TGTGCCAGCAGCTTAGAATCAAATACGCAGTATTTT. Its protein product is CASSLESNTQYF. Variable domain in full (rest from reference TRBV7-6 and TRBJ2-3): GAGVSQSPRYKVTKRGQDVALRCDPISGHVSLYWYRQALGQGPEFLTYFNYEAQQDKSGLPNDRFSAERPEGSISTLTIQRTEQRDSAMYRCASSLESNTQYFGPGTRLTVL.

The chain carries TRBV13 and TRBJ2-5; no reliable D call. Germline V CDR1 and CDR2: PRHDT, FYEKMQ (reference sequence). V dropped 3 bases and J dropped 5 bases, with 16 bases sitting between them. The CDR3 is 15 residues long. The CDR3 bases are TGTGCCAGCAGCTTTGAAGGCGTAGGCGGTGAGACCCAGTACTTC. This sequence encodes CASSFEGVGGETQYF.

The chain joins TRBV6-5 to TRBJ2-7; D is possibly TRBD1 (5 bases). Trimming cost V 5 bases and J 2 bases, with 13 bases left between them. Germline V gene sequence: CDR1 MNHEY, CDR2 SVGAGI. This CDR3 has 14 amino acids. The CDR3: CASSRRQTPYEQYF. Written as DNA, the CDR3 is TGTGCCAGCAGTCGCCGACAGACGCCCTACGAGCAGTACTTC.

The J gene is TRBJ2-5, the V gene TRBV6-5; the match to TRBD2 covers 9 bases. V was pared by 8 bases and J by 9 bases, with 10 bases of the junction left unmatched. Per the germline V gene, CDR1 is MNHEY and CDR2 is SVGAGI. This CDR3 region has 13 residues. The CDR3, as DNA: TGTGCCAGCGAGGCTAGCGGGGAGACTTCCCAGTACTTC. This codes for CASEASGETSQYF.

The chain recombines TRBV21-1 with TRBJ2-1; the tabulated D call, TRBD1, remains unverified against the DNA. TRBV21-1 is a documented pseudogene. The CDR3 loop spans 17 amino acids. CDR3 protein: CASSTRETGKVGNEQFF. CDR3 DNA: TGTGCCAGCAGCACTCGAGAGACAGGGAAGGTTGGCAATGAGCAGTTCTTC.

The V call is TRBV6-4, the J call TRBJ1-3, with 8 bases that match TRBD1. The V gene end was trimmed by 7 bases and the J gene end by 4 bases; junction bases not matched to a gene: 9. This CDR3 region has 15 residues. Per germline, CDR1 MRHNA and CDR2 SNTAGT. The CDR3 here is CASTTDRGPGNTIYF. In DNA, the CDR3 is TGTGCCAGCACTACCGACAGGGGTCCCGGAAACACCATATATTTT.

The chain couples TRBV5-1 to TRBJ2-2, with D possibly being TRBD2 (6 bases). V was cut by 6 bases and J by 4 bases, with 13 bases left in between. The length of the CDR3 is 14 residues. CDR1 and CDR2 from the germline V gene are SGHRS and YFSETQ. This CDR3 reads CASTPAEGTGELFF. In DNA, the CDR3 is TGCGCCAGCACCCCAGCGGAGGGCACCGGGGAGCTGTTTTTT.

This clone was counted once. The V gene is TRBV7-6, the J gene TRBJ2-3; 7 bases match TRBD1. CDR1 and CDR2 (germline): SGHVS, FNYEAQ. CDR3 length: 19 residues. V lost 4 bases and J lost 0; bases outside the gene matches: 16. The CDR3 bases are TGTGCCAGCAGCTCCAACACAGGGGAGCTAGCTGGTAGCACAGATACGCAGTATTTT. Encoded protein: CASSSNTGELAGSTDTQYF.

Remarks on this clone: Germline and junction disagree at one end, which may indicate a read error. The chain carries TRBV6-6 and TRBJ2-1, with TRBD1 matching 12 bases. Germline lookup yields CDR1 MNHNY and CDR2 SVGAGI (reference sequence). The CDR3 contains 13 residues. This CDR3 reads CASTHQGDRGPVF. Here the CDR3 DNA reads TGTGCCAGCACCCACCAGGGGGACAGGGGGCCTGTCTTC.

The chain links TRBV10-1 to TRBJ1-2; a weak D match, TRBD1 (6 bases). The germline V and J ends were trimmed by 0 bases and 0 bases, with 14 bases remaining between them. The CDR3 consists of 17 residues. Germline CDR1 reads WNHNN; CDR2 reads SYGVQD (reference sequence). The DNA of the CDR3 is TGCGCCAGCAGTGAGTCGGGGGCAGGGCCCGCTAACTATGGCTACACCTTC. This sequence encodes CASSESGAGPANYGYTF.

Note on this clone: Distinct nucleotide sequences in the sample also encode this CDR3. The V gene is TRBV15, the J gene TRBJ2-3, with D tentatively TRBD2 (5 bases). The CDR3 covers 15 residues. CDR1 and CDR2 (germline): LNHNV, YYDKDF (reference sequence). Trimming removed 4 bases at V and 1 base at J, with 12 bases between. CDR3 protein: CATSKSLEGTDTQYF. The CDR3, as DNA: TGTGCCACCAGCAAATCCCTGGAGGGCACAGATACGCAGTATTTT.

The chain is built from TRBV12-2 and TRBJ2-3; TRBD2, the D gene given by the table, was not confirmed from the DNA. TRBV12-2 is annotated as a pseudogene. The CDR3 extends over 20 amino acids. This CDR3 is CASRSLKGLAGGQPTDTQYF. In nucleotides, the CDR3 is TGTGCAAGTCGCTCCCTCAAGGGACTAGCGGGGGGGCAGCCCACAGATACGCAGTATTTT.

The V gene is TRBV7-9, the J gene TRBJ1-5; no clear D gene. Per the germline V gene, CDR1 is SEHNR and CDR2 is FQNEAQ (reference sequence). V lost 3 bases, J lost 4 bases, and 13 bases lay in between. This CDR3 region has 15 residues. The CDR3 bases are TGTGCCAGCAGCTTGGAGGCAGCCCCAAATCAGCCCCAGCATTTT. It codes for CASSLEAAPNQPQHF.

The chain couples TRBV19 to TRBJ2-5; TRBD2 might be the D (5 bases). Germline values: CDR1 LNHDA, CDR2 SQIVND (reference sequence). The length of the CDR3 is 13 residues. Trimming removed 5 bases from V and 4 bases from J, with 11 bases in between. The CDR3: CASSAMGRETQYF. Written as DNA, the CDR3 is TGTGCCAGTAGTGCTATGGGGAGAGAGACCCAGTACTTC.

The genes are TRBV15 and TRBJ1-4; no reliable D call. Per the germline V gene, CDR1 is LNHNV and CDR2 is YYDKDF (reference sequence). CDR3 length: 15 amino acids. V was shortened by 5 bases and J by 8 bases, with 18 bases between the two germline ends. In DNA form, the CDR3 reads TGTGCCACCAGCTCAACTAGGGCCCCGGGGGAAAAACTGTTTTTT. It yields the protein CATSSTRAPGEKLFF.

This chain uses TRBV9 with TRBJ2-7; TRBD1 matches at 8 bases. The CDR3 is 16 residues long. Germline trimming cut 4 bases from V and 2 bases from J; bases unmatched to any gene: 11. Germline lookup yields CDR1 SGDLS and CDR2 YYNGEE. In DNA form, the CDR3 reads TGTGCCAGCAGCTATACGACAGGGGCGAAACCCTACGAGCAGTACTTC. Translating gives CASSYTTGAKPYEQYF.

V and J are TRBV28 and TRBJ2-7, with 8 bases aligning to TRBD1. The CDR3 consists of 14 residues. J lost 4 bases, V lost 6 bases, and 8 bases had no gene match. Germline assignment: CDR1 MDHEN and CDR2 SYDVKM. The CDR3 DNA is TGTGCCAGCAGCCCCGACAGGGGAGGATACGAGCAGTACTTC. The encoded protein is CASSPDRGGYEQYF.

The V gene is TRBV7-9, the J gene TRBJ1-3, with 8 positions matching TRBD1. Unmatched junction bases numbered 10, after V lost 5 bases and J lost 4 bases. This CDR3 has 16 residues. In germline, CDR1 is SEHNR, CDR2 FQNEAQ (reference sequence). In nucleotides, the CDR3 is TGTGCCAGCAGCGCGATCACAGGGGGACTCGGAAACACCATATATTTT. Its protein is CASSAITGGLGNTIYF.